Listed here are 21 T cell receptor beta chains from one sample, sequenced in a study of T cells after yellow fever vaccination. A single record per CDR3 protein comes from TCRdb applying MiXCR to the 5' RACE reads. The sample records 450,000 to 650,000 distinct CDR3 sequences, around an eighth being singletons. The input for sequencing was PBMCs, taken on the day of the yellow fever booster vaccination. The receptors come from a man aged 25 to 40 who received the YFV17D yellow fever vaccine.

This clonotype was counted only a few times. This chain uses TRBV6-1 with TRBJ2-3; 7 positions match TRBD2. V lost 7 bases, J lost 1 base, and 8 bases stayed unmatched. This CDR3 comprises 15 residues. The germline V gene encodes CDR1 MNHNS and CDR2 SASEGT. CDR3 in DNA: TGTGCCAGCACCGGGAGCGGGACCCGCACAGATACGCAGTATTTT. As protein: CASTGSGTRTDTQYF.

This chain links TRBV20-1 with TRBJ2-1; TRBD2 aligns across 8 bases. The CDR3 length is 15 residues. CDR1 is DFQATT and CDR2 is SNEGSKA in the germline V gene (reference sequence). The J segment lost 1 base and the V segment lost 6 bases, leaving 8 bases of the junction unmatched. The CDR3 DNA reads TGCAGTGCAAAGACTAGCGCCGGTTCCTACAATGAGCAGTTCTTC. Translating it yields CSAKTSAGSYNEQFF.

The chain couples TRBV6-1 to TRBJ1-1; D is perhaps TRBD1 (5 bases). There are 14 residues in the CDR3. V was cut by 5 bases and J by 4 bases, with 14 bases left in between. CDR1 is MNHNS and CDR2 is SASEGT in the germline V gene. CDR3 sequence reads: CASSTSTGATEAFF. The CDR3 coding sequence is TGTGCCAGCAGTACCTCCACAGGAGCCACTGAAGCTTTCTTT.

V usage is TRBV3-1 and J usage is TRBJ2-7, with TRBD2 matching over 7 bases. The CDR3 is made up of 13 amino acids. Per germline, CDR1 LGHDT and CDR2 YNNKEL (reference sequence). Trimming removed 5 bases from V and 5 bases from J; junction bases left unmatched: 6. The CDR3 bases are TGTGCCAGCAGCTATCGAGGGAGGGACGAGCAGTACTTC. It translates to CASSYRGRDEQYF.

CDR3: CASSLTGQGWTEAFF. CDR3 nucleotides: TGTGCCAGCAGCTTGACGGGGCAGGGTTGGACTGAAGCTTTCTTT. The chain combines TRBV5-5 with TRBJ1-1, with D perhaps matching TRBD1 (5 bases). The germline CDR1 and CDR2 sequences are SGHKS and YYEKEE (reference sequence). The CDR3 is 15 residues long. V dropped 1 base and J dropped 5 bases, with 15 bases sitting between them.

This clonotype was counted only a few times. The chain links TRBV15 to TRBJ2-3; 10 nucleotides align to TRBD2. There are 16 residues in the CDR3. CDR1 is LNHNV and CDR2 is YYDKDF in the germline V gene (reference sequence). J lost 2 bases, V lost 3 bases, and 5 bases had no gene match. DNA of the CDR3: TGTGCCACCAGCAGCCTTAGCGGGAGGCCCACAGATACGCAGTATTTT. Translating gives CATSSLSGRPTDTQYF.

The V call is TRBV29-1, the J call TRBJ2-1, with 9 bases aligning to TRBD1. V lost 4 bases, J lost 2 bases, and 3 bases stayed unmatched. The CDR3 has 14 amino acids. Germline CDR1 is SQVTM and CDR2 is ANQGSEA. The DNA of the CDR3 is TGCAGCGTTGCGGACAGGGGTCCCTACAATGAGCAGTTCTTC. Protein: CSVADRGPYNEQFF.

The chain employs TRBV7-9 and TRBJ2-7; TRBD2 matches 10 bases. Unmatched junction bases numbered 7, after V lost 5 bases and J lost 3 bases. The CDR3 extends over 15 amino acids. Per the germline V gene, CDR1 is SEHNR and CDR2 is FQNEAQ (reference sequence). The CDR3, as DNA: TGTGCCAGCAGCCCGGGACTAGCGAGACACTACGAGCAGTACTTC. This codes for CASSPGLARHYEQYF.

This chain links TRBV5-1 with TRBJ2-5; TRBD2 might be the D (7 bases). Germline CDR1 SGHRS, CDR2 YFSETQ. Trimming cost V 4 bases and J 6 bases, with 19 bases left between them. CDR3 length: 15 amino acids. The CDR3 bases are TGCGCCAGCAGCCCACGAGGCGGGGGCCAGCAGACCCAGTACTTC. Translated, it gives CASSPRGGGQQTQYF.

The chain links TRBV30 to TRBJ1-1; 8 bases are shared with TRBD1. In germline, CDR1 is GTSNPN, CDR2 SVGIG (reference sequence). J gave up 3 bases and V 5 bases, and 2 bases lay outside the gene matches. The CDR3 is made up of 12 amino acids. The chain's CDR3 is CAWGRGHTEAFF. The CDR3 DNA sequence: TGTGCCTGGGGCAGGGGGCACACTGAAGCTTTCTTT.

The chain links TRBV4-2 to TRBJ2-4; weak D call: TRBD2 (6 bases). The CDR3 totals 17 residues. V was shortened by 3 bases and J by 6 bases, with 21 bases between the two germline ends. The germline V gene has CDR1 LGHNA and CDR2 YNFKEQ. The CDR3 loop reads CASSHPRGGTGLNIQYF. The CDR3 DNA reads TGTGCCAGCAGCCATCCCAGAGGCGGGACCGGGTTAAACATTCAGTACTTC.

This chain uses TRBV5-1 with TRBJ2-1, with 12 bases aligning to TRBD2. V was pared by 4 bases and J by 6 bases, with 20 bases of the junction left unmatched. CDR1 and CDR2 (germline): SGHRS, YFSETQ. The CDR3 runs to 20 residues. The CDR3 nucleotides read TGCGCCAGCAGCCCAGAGACTAGCGGGAGTTGGGTATCTAGCTTCAATGAGCAGTTCTTC. It translates to CASSPETSGSWVSSFNEQFF.

This clonotype was detected a few times. V usage is TRBV5-1 and J usage is TRBJ2-3, with 7 bases fitting TRBD1. Germline V gene sequence: CDR1 SGHRS, CDR2 YFSETQ. V dropped 6 bases and J dropped 6; count of bases not matched to a gene: 10. CDR3 length equals 14 residues. CDR3 DNA: TGCGCCAGCAAGGGGGCTACACATTCTGATACGCAGTATTTT. This translates into CASKGATHSDTQYF.

This clonotype was observed many times. The gene calls are TRBV7-9 and TRBJ2-5, with D possibly TRBD1 on 6 matching bases. The CDR3 is made up of 15 amino acids. V was trimmed by 1 base and J by 5 bases, leaving 14 bases between them. The germline CDR1 and CDR2 sequences are SEHNR and FQNEAQ (reference sequence). The CDR3 region is CASSLETGWRETQYF. Here the CDR3 DNA reads TGTGCCAGCAGCTTAGAGACAGGTTGGAGGGAGACCCAGTACTTC.

This chain links TRBV24-1 with TRBJ2-1; 13 bases line up with TRBD2. V gave up 8 bases and J gave up 4 bases; unmatched junction bases: 4. This CDR3 has 15 residues. Germline CDR1 is KGHDR and CDR2 is SFDVKD. The CDR3 nucleotides are TGTGCCACCAATCCGGGACTAGCGGGGTACAATGAGCAGTTCTTC. Translating it yields CATNPGLAGYNEQFF.

A few counts support this clonotype. This rearrangement joins TRBV20-1 to TRBJ2-2, with D uncertain. The CDR3 sequence is 16 residues long. CDR1 DFQATT and CDR2 SNEGSKA come from the germline V gene (reference sequence). The V gene lost 0 bases and the J gene lost 6 bases, with 17 bases spanning the gap. This CDR3 reads CSARDLRRANAGELFF. CDR3 coding DNA: TGCAGTGCTAGAGATTTACGAAGGGCCAACGCCGGGGAGCTGTTTTTT.

The chain couples TRBV24-1 to TRBJ1-2, with 9 bases identical to TRBD1. V trimming: 0 bases; J trimming: 3 bases; junction bases outside the gene matches: 7. The CDR3 is 17 residues long. Germline loops: CDR1 KGHDR, CDR2 SFDVKD. DNA of the CDR3: TGTGCCACCAGTGATTTGCCTACAGGGGGCGGACACTATGGCTACACCTTC. Protein product: CATSDLPTGGGHYGYTF.

The V gene is TRBV5-6, the J gene TRBJ2-3; tentative D call: TRBD2 (6 bases). Deletions cut 5 bases from V and 4 bases from J, with 17 bases between. The germline V gene has CDR1 SGHDT and CDR2 YYEEEE. This CDR3 has 15 amino acids. The chain's CDR3 is CASSPRVGGSDTQYF. The CDR3 DNA follows: TGTGCCAGCAGTCCCCGGGTGGGAGGATCAGATACGCAGTATTTT.

The table lists this clonotype with a few counts. The chain links TRBV20-1 to TRBJ2-1; 14 nucleotides line up with TRBD2. CDR1 is DFQATT and CDR2 is SNEGSKA in the germline V gene (reference sequence). The CDR3 sequence is 16 residues long. J gave up 7 bases and V 1 base, and 6 bases lay outside the gene matches. DNA for the CDR3: TGCAGTGCTAGAGGACCGGGACTAGCGGGAGTTAATGAGCAGTTCTTC. Its protein is CSARGPGLAGVNEQFF.

This clonotype was recorded a few times. The CDR3 nucleotides read TGCGCCAGCAGCTTGGCCCCCGGGACTAGCACAGATACGCAGTATTTT. It codes for CASSLAPGTSTDTQYF. This chain uses TRBV5-1 with TRBJ2-3, with D perhaps TRBD2 (6 bases). V was pared by 0 bases and J by 0 bases, with 11 bases between. Per the germline V gene, CDR1 is SGHRS and CDR2 is YFSETQ. The CDR3 is 16 amino acids.

The chain links TRBV6-5 to TRBJ2-7; possibly TRBD2 for D (5 bases). Germline values: CDR1 MNHEY, CDR2 SVGAGI. This CDR3 contains 15 residues. V lost 2 bases to trimming and J lost 1 base, with 12 bases between them. The CDR3 coding sequence is TGTGCCAGCAGTTACGGACTGGGAAATTCCTACGAGCAGTACTTC. Its translation is CASSYGLGNSYEQYF.